One sample yielded the 23 T cell receptor beta chains listed below, sequenced in a study of blood T cell repertoires in COVID-19. TCRdb's table, derived via immunoSEQ multiplex PCR, lists solely in-frame clones and lacks some. The top ten hold 7.8% of the sample, which has around 290,000 clones, approximately 87% seen once. Sample: peripheral blood. The receptor set was obtained from a woman in her fifties or sixties who had recovered from COVID-19.

V gene TRBV24-1 combines with J gene TRBJ1-1; D gene unclear. Germline values: CDR1 KGHDR, CDR2 SFDVKD. V gave up 7 bases and J gave up 3 bases, with 17 bases separating them. This CDR3 spans 15 amino acids. This CDR3 reads CATSDPRTGDTEAFF. The CDR3 bases are TGTGCCACCAGCGACCCCCGGACGGGAGACACTGAAGCTTTCTTT.

The chain employs TRBV7-6 and TRBJ2-3; 8 positions agree with TRBD2. V lost 1 base and J lost 0; bases outside the gene matches: 3. The CDR3 extends over 16 amino acids. CDR1 and CDR2 (germline): SGHVS, FNYEAQ. The CDR3 DNA is TGTGCCAGCAGCTTAGTACTAGCGGCTAGCACAGATACGCAGTATTTT. This translates into CASSLVLAASTDTQYF.

The V call is TRBV7-2, the J call TRBJ2-3; 9 bases fit TRBD2. With 5 bases clipped from V and 4 bases from J, the junction kept 10 bases outside the gene matches. The germline V gene encodes CDR1 SGHTA and CDR2 FQGNSA. CDR3 size: 16 residues. CDR3 residues: CASSHRRLAGSDTQYF. The DNA of the CDR3 is TGTGCCAGCAGCCACCGCCGGCTAGCGGGGTCAGATACGCAGTATTTT. The whole variable domain, remainder taken from reference TRBV7-2 and TRBJ2-3, is GAGVSQSPSNKVTEKGKDVELRCDPISGHTALYWYRQSLGQGLEFLIYFQGNSAPDKSGLPSDRFSAERTGGSVSTLTIQRTQQEDSAVYLCASSHRRLAGSDTQYFGPGTRLTVL.

This chain connects TRBV5-1 to TRBJ1-1, with D possibly TRBD1 on 5 matching bases. This CDR3 region has 12 residues. The ends were cut back, 2 bases at V and 5 bases at J, with 7 bases in the middle. From germline, CDR1 is SGHRS and CDR2 YFSETQ. CDR3 DNA sequence: TGCGCCAGCAGCTTTCAGGGAACTGAAGCTTTCTTT. It codes for CASSFQGTEAFF.

The J gene is TRBJ2-2, the V gene TRBV4-3, with 7 bases that match TRBD2. CDR1 is LGHNA, CDR2 YSLEER, per germline. Trimming removed 4 bases from V and 5 bases from J; junction bases left unmatched: 7. The CDR3 totals 15 residues. The CDR3 here is CASSPSSGGTGELFF. The CDR3, as DNA: TGCGCCAGCAGCCCATCTAGCGGTGGGACCGGGGAGCTGTTTTTT.

The chain employs TRBV9 and TRBJ2-7; possible D gene TRBD1, 6 bases. V was shortened by 3 bases and J by 2 bases, with 12 bases between the two germline ends. From germline, CDR1 is SGDLS and CDR2 YYNGEE. This CDR3 region has 14 residues. CDR3 in amino acids: CASSAVAGAYEQYF. The CDR3 nucleotides are TGTGCCAGCAGCGCCGTGGCAGGGGCCTACGAGCAGTACTTC.

This chain connects TRBV27 to TRBJ2-3, with 13 bases matching TRBD2. Germline CDR1 is MNHEY and CDR2 is SMNVEV (reference sequence). The CDR3 is made up of 13 amino acids. J gave up 5 bases and V 8 bases, and 1 base lay outside the gene matches. CDR3 protein: CASGLAGEDTQYF. DNA for the CDR3: TGTGCCAGCGGACTAGCGGGAGAAGATACGCAGTATTTT.

The chain is built from TRBV6-6 and TRBJ2-7; 9 bases agree with TRBD1. The CDR3 contains 15 residues. Per germline, CDR1 MNHNY and CDR2 SVGAGI (reference sequence). V shed 5 bases, J shed 4 bases, and the junction held 9 bases outside the gene matches. For the CDR3, the DNA is TGTGCCAGCAGTCATCCGGGACAGGGATTTTACGAGCAGTACTTC. Its translation: CASSHPGQGFYEQYF.

V gene TRBV28 combines with J gene TRBJ1-5; TRBD1 aligns across 8 bases. The J segment lost 4 bases and the V segment lost 5 bases, leaving 4 bases of the junction unmatched. The CDR3 contains 14 residues. Germline CDR1 reads MDHEN; CDR2 reads SYDVKM. The CDR3 coding sequence is TGTGCCAGCAGTAGGACAGGGACTAATCAGCCCCAGCATTTT. Its protein product is CASSRTGTNQPQHF.

The chain couples TRBV12-3 or TRBV12-4 to TRBJ1-6, with D perhaps matching TRBD1 (5 bases). CDR3 length equals 13 residues. V lost 7 bases and J 10 bases, leaving 14 bases between the germline ends. The CDR3 loop reads CASKLTGASPLHF. As DNA, the CDR3 is TGTGCCAGCAAACTCACAGGAGCGTCACCCCTCCACTTT.

This chain connects TRBV6-4 to TRBJ2-3, with TRBD2 matching 9 bases. V shed 6 bases, J shed 4 bases, and the junction held 8 bases outside the gene matches. The CDR3 has 15 residues. CDR1 is MRHNA, CDR2 SNTAGT, per germline. CDR3 sequence: CASSYSGSLADTQYF. The CDR3, as DNA: TGTGCCAGCAGCTATAGCGGGAGTCTGGCAGATACGCAGTATTTT.

The rearrangement uses TRBV3-1 (or the pseudogene TRBV3-2) and TRBJ2-2; the D gene is possibly TRBD2 (6 bases). The CDR3 is 15 amino acids. Germline values: CDR1 LGHDT, CDR2 YNNKEL (reference sequence). Between the trimmed V and J ends, which lost 2 bases and 8 bases, there was a span of 15 bases. In DNA, the CDR3 is TGTGCCAGCAGCCAATCGGGACTCGTAGGTGGGGAGCTGTTTTTT. Protein product: CASSQSGLVGGELFF.

CDR3 DNA: TGTGCAAGTCGCTTATGCCAGGGCCTTAATCAGCCCCAGCATTTT. It codes for CASRLCQGLNQPQHF. The V gene is TRBV12-2, the J gene TRBJ1-5; the D call in the table, TRBD1, was not verified against the DNA. TRBV12-2 is listed as a pseudogene. This CDR3 spans 15 amino acids.

V and J are TRBV15 and TRBJ2-6; D gene uncertain. Trimming left V 7 bases short and J 2 bases short, with 9 bases between. Germline assignment: CDR1 LNHNV and CDR2 YYDKDF (reference sequence). CDR3 length equals 14 residues. CDR3 nucleotide sequence: TGTGCCACCAAAATACAGCCTGGGGCCAACGTCCTGACTTTC. As protein: CATKIQPGANVLTF.

The chain carries TRBV3-1 (or the pseudogene TRBV3-2) and TRBJ2-7; D is ambiguous. Trimming pared 3 bases from V and 5 bases from J, leaving 14 bases between. Germline assignment: CDR1 LGHDT and CDR2 YNNKEL (reference sequence). This CDR3 comprises 14 residues. Here the CDR3 reads CASSQEPSLDEQYF. In nucleotides, the CDR3 is TGTGCCAGCAGCCAGGAGCCCTCTCTAGACGAGCAGTACTTC.

The sample holds one count of this clone. V and J are TRBV6-5 and TRBJ1-2; tentatively, D is TRBD1 (6 bases). The CDR3 loop spans 14 amino acids. Germline CDR1 reads MNHEY; CDR2 reads SVGAGI. The V end lost 6 bases, the J end lost 6 bases, and 17 bases lay between the germline ends. DNA for the CDR3: TGTGCCAGCAGGAGAGGGGGAGGGATGGATGGCTACACCTTC. Translated: CASRRGGGMDGYTF.

The J gene is TRBJ1-5, the V gene TRBV19; D is unresolved. Trimming left V 1 base short and J 0 bases short, with 7 bases between. Looked up from germline, CDR1 is LNHDA and CDR2 is SQIVND (reference sequence). The CDR3 totals 15 residues. The CDR3 DNA is TGTGCCAGTAGTATAGCTCAAGCTAGCAATCAGCCCCAGCATTTT. Protein product: CASSIAQASNQPQHF.

The V and J genes are TRBV30 and TRBJ1-2; weak D call: TRBD1 (5 bases). The CDR3 is 13 residues long. Trimming left V 0 bases short and J 4 bases short, with 9 bases between. Germline lookup yields CDR1 GTSNPN and CDR2 SVGIG (reference sequence). The CDR3, as DNA: TGTGCCTGGAGTGTATTGGGGCCCTATGGCTACACCTTC. It yields the protein CAWSVLGPYGYTF.

This sequence joins TRBV6-5 and TRBJ2-2; 7 bases match TRBD1. Trimming took 6 bases from V and 7 from J; bases not matched to a gene: 8. The length of the CDR3 is 14 residues. Germline V gene sequence: CDR1 MNHEY, CDR2 SVGAGI. The CDR3 sequence: CASSTTGVGGELFF. The DNA for the CDR3 is TGTGCCAGCAGCACAACAGGGGTGGGCGGGGAGCTGTTTTTT.

The chain links TRBV6-5 to TRBJ1-2, with 9 positions matching TRBD1. The CDR3 consists of 14 residues. With 6 bases clipped from V and 5 bases from J, the junction kept 7 bases outside the gene matches. CDR1 MNHEY and CDR2 SVGAGI come from the germline V gene. CDR3 nucleotide sequence: TGTGCCAGCAGCATGAACAGGGGGCTTTATGGCTACACCTTC. It codes for CASSMNRGLYGYTF.

This clone appeared a few times. This chain links TRBV11-2 with TRBJ2-1; D not certain. The CDR3 totals 16 residues. CDR1 SGHAT and CDR2 FQNNGV come from the germline V gene. V was clipped by 0 bases and J by 3 bases, with 12 bases between them. CDR3 DNA: TGTGCCAGCAGCTTAGAACGGAGTTTAGTCTACAATGAGCAGTTCTTC. Its protein is CASSLERSLVYNEQFF.

J is TRBJ1-5 and V is TRBV4-3, with D maybe TRBD1 (5 bases). Trimming pared 5 bases from V and 5 bases from J, leaving 22 bases between. CDR3 length equals 17 residues. The germline V gene encodes CDR1 LGHNA and CDR2 YSLEER. The CDR3 is CASSKKYLGERYQPQHF. Here the CDR3 DNA reads TGCGCCAGCAGCAAGAAGTATTTAGGGGAACGGTATCAGCCCCAGCATTTT.

The chain joins TRBV7-9 to TRBJ2-1; TRBD2 matches at 7 bases. This CDR3 comprises 17 residues. V was clipped by 2 bases and J by 8 bases; unmatched bases: 15. The germline V gene has CDR1 SEHNR and CDR2 FQNEAQ (reference sequence). The CDR3, as DNA: TGTGCCAGCAGCTTACCATCATCCAGCGGGACCTGGGATGAGCAGTTCTTC. Its translation is CASSLPSSSGTWDEQFF.